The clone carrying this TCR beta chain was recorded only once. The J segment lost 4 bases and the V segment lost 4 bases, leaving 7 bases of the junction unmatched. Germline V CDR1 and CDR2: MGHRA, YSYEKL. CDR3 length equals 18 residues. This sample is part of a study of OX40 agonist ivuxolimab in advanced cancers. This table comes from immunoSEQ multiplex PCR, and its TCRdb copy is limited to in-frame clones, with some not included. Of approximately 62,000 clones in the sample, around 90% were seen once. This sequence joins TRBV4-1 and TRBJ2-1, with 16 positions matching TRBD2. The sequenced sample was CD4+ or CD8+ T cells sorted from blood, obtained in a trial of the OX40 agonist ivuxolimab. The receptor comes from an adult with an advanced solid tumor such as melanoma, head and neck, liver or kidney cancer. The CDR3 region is CASSLLGTSGGAYNEQFF. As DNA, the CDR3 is TGCGCCAGCAGCCTCCTAGGGACTAGCGGGGGGGCTTACAATGAGCAGTTCTTC.